The T cell receptor beta chain under discussion was sequenced for a study of tumor-infiltrating lymphocytes in primary liver carcinoma. Priming with a constant-region primer yielded TCR beta cDNA from roughly 490 ng total RNA. Three rounds of nested multiplex PCR with slightly modified ARM-PCR produced TCR beta libraries. The opening two PCR rounds, nine to eleven cycles each, paired TRBV1-TRBV30 forward primers with a C-beta reverse primer. Via MiXCR, TCRdb re-called the multiplex PCR reads, giving one row per CDR3 protein. The sample gives 35,000 to 40,000 distinct CDR3 sequences, approximately 82% of which show up once; 37% is in the top ten. The CDR3 is made up of 16 amino acids. CDR1 is LNHNV, CDR2 YYDKDF, per germline (reference sequence). Trimming took off 0 bases at V and 2 bases at J, with 13 bases between the two ends. The source material, 20-30 mg of unsorted bulk tissue, was used to co-extract RNA and DNA.

This clonotype was seen many times. The receptor comes from a man between 35 and 55 years old with primary liver carcinoma and hepatitis B virus infection. The genes are TRBV15 and TRBJ1-1, with TRBD1 as a possible D gene (6 bases). The sequencing input was tumor-adjacent normal liver tissue. CDR3: CATSRDRGRGNTEAFF. In DNA form, the CDR3 reads TGTGCCACCAGCAGAGATAGAGGCAGGGGAAACACTGAAGCTTTCTTT.